This T cell receptor beta chain originates from a study of spatial heterogeneity in lung cancer. This clonotype was observed at least ten times. Noted time point: sample taken at primary tumor resection. Patients with untreated early-stage non-small cell lung cancer, numbering some 72, were the donors. TCRdb analysed the 5' RACE reads with MiXCR anew, one entry per CDR3 protein. This repertoire shows some 1,900 distinct CDR3 sequences, approximately 12% found once; its top ten account for 10% to 15%. The CDR3 sequence is 13 residues long. The V gene's germline CDR1 is DFQATT and CDR2 SNEGSKA (reference sequence). Unmatched junction bases numbered 5, after V lost 6 bases and J lost 9 bases.

The material was normal lung tissue next to the tumor, obtained at surgery. The V and J genes are TRBV20-1 and TRBJ2-1; 13 positions agree with TRBD2. This TCR was sampled from a female donor with early-stage non-small cell lung cancer. The CDR3 here is CSARTSGSGEQFF. DNA for the CDR3: TGCAGTGCGCGGACTAGCGGGAGTGGTGAGCAGTTCTTC.